This T cell receptor (beta chain) was retrieved from a study of T-cell memory formation after mild COVID-19. Study-wide points: While clones contracting from day 15 to 85 were balanced between CD4 and CD8, later expanders leaned CD4+. Some clones that responded turned up in pre-infection memory, which suggests that cross-reactive memory joined in.

The ends lost 6 bases at V and 7 bases at J; junction bases unmatched: 11. This CDR3 contains 16 residues. TCR alpha and TCR beta cDNA libraries carrying sample barcodes and UMIs came from 5'RACE with constant-segment primers. TCRdb ran MiXCR on the 5' RACE reads and lists one entry per CDR3 protein. The sample yields approximately 240,000 distinct CDR3 sequences, over 15% seen once. Turning to this clonotype: Antigen unknown.

The chain recombines TRBV12-3 or TRBV12-4 with TRBJ1-6; 8 bases are a match to TRBD1. The clonotype was recovered from a man between 18 and 35 years old who had mild COVID-19 (a few samples of this study predate the infection). Cell type and time point are not known. The sample comprised PBMCs or a T cell subset sorted from them (not recorded which). This chain's CDR3 is CASSRRTGTQNSPLHF. In DNA form, the CDR3 reads TGTGCCAGCAGCCGTCGGACAGGGACACAGAATTCACCCCTCCACTTT.